Listed below are T cell receptor beta chains from one sample, sequenced in a study of T cells in localized non-small cell lung cancer. Clones were read by immunoSEQ multiplex PCR, and TCRdb kept only the in-frame ones, dropping some. The table records about 33,000 clones, about four fifths of them present only once. The specimen comprised peripheral blood, sampled before any cancer treatment. The source is a male donor at least 60 years old with stage III squamous cell lung carcinoma. Both conserved end residues are part of each CDR3. Fields, in order: V gene, clone size, D gene, J gene, CDR3 protein, CDR3 DNA. D genes are given only for firm matches. Size is omitted from some rows. Given values are once, few, many or a class for expanded clones.

>TRBV19|.|TRBD1|TRBJ2-7
CASSDDREGYEQYF
TGTGCCAGTAGTGACGACAGGGAAGGTTACGAGCAGTACTTC
>TRBV30|.|.|TRBJ1-2
CAWAGSSYGYTF
TGTGCCTGGGCGGGGTCTAGCTATGGCTACACCTTC
>TRBV7-2|.|TRBD1|TRBJ1-6
CASSTTSGTGGSPLHF
TGTGCCAGCAGCACTACCTCCGGGACAGGGGGTTCACCCCTCCACTTT
>TRBV4-1|once|.|TRBJ1-2
CASSQDLRQGNYGYTF
TGCGCCAGCAGCCAAGATTTGAGGCAGGGCAACTATGGCTACACCTTC
>TRBV18|.|.|TRBJ1-1
CASSPTGMSTEAFF
TGTGCCAGCTCACCAACAGGGATGAGCACTGAAGCTTTCTTT
>TRBV5-5|few|.|TRBJ1-1
CASSLDDYPVGEAFF
TGTGCCAGCAGCTTGGATGATTACCCGGTAGGAGAAGCTTTCTTT
>TRBV30|.|.|TRBJ2-7
CAWSGTRYEQYF
TGTGCCTGGAGTGGTACTAGGTACGAGCAGTACTTC
>TRBV10-2|.|TRBD2|TRBJ2-3
CASSRSGGSTDTQYF
TGCGCCAGCAGCCGTTCGGGGGGGTCCACAGATACGCAGTATTTT
>TRBV5-4|.|.|TRBJ2-5
CASSLQGGETQYF
TGTGCCAGCAGCTTGCAGGGCGGTGAGACCCAGTACTTC
>TRBV2|once|TRBD2|TRBJ2-1
CATSGSNEQFF
TGTGCCACTAGCGGGAGCAATGAGCAGTTCTTC
>TRBV5-6|once|.|TRBJ1-2
CASSLASAGDYGYTF
TGTGCCAGCAGCTTGGCCAGCGCAGGAGACTATGGCTACACCTTC
>TRBV7-2|.|.|TRBJ2-3
CASSLAGGPLLGTDTQYF
TGTGCCAGCAGCTTAGCGGGGGGCCCGCTTTTAGGCACAGATACGCAGTATTTT
>TRBV30|.|TRBD1|TRBJ2-1
CAWSVTGQAVSQFF
TGTGCCTGGAGTGTCACGGGACAGGCGGTGTCGCAGTTCTTC
>TRBV7-6|.|.|TRBJ1-2
CASSPWSQGRSGGYTF
TGTGCCAGCAGCCCATGGAGTCAGGGGCGATCGGGTGGCTACACCTTC
>TRBV5-1|.|.|TRBJ2-7
CASSLEDSHEQYF
TGCGCCAGCAGCTTGGAGGACAGCCACGAGCAGTACTTC
>TRBV5-4|.|.|TRBJ1-2
CASSLDGDYGYTF
TGTGCCAGCAGCTTAGACGGTGACTATGGCTACACCTTC
>TRBV5-4|.|TRBD1|TRBJ1-1
CASSYEGGLGTEAFF
TGTGCCAGCAGCTATGAAGGGGGCCTGGGCACTGAAGCTTTCTTT
>TRBV6-5|.|.|TRBJ1-2
CASSYSSGDGYTF
TGTGCCAGCAGTTACTCTAGTGGGGATGGCTACACCTTC
>TRBV7-9|.|.|TRBJ1-2
CASSLGANYGYTF
TGTGCCAGCAGCTTAGGTGCTAACTATGGCTACACCTTC
>TRBV19|once|.|TRBJ2-5
CASKQGTQYF
TGTGCCAGTAAGCAGGGGACCCAGTACTTC
>TRBV7-9|medium-sized|TRBD1|TRBJ1-1
CASSSTGGEEDTEAFF
TGTGCCAGCAGTTCTACAGGGGGAGAGGAGGACACTGAAGCTTTCTTT
>TRBV9|few|.|TRBJ1-5
CASSVGRGSQPQHF
TGTGCCAGCAGCGTAGGGAGGGGGAGTCAGCCCCAGCATTTT
>TRBV7-2|once|TRBD2|TRBJ2-1
CASSLGGSASGRNEQFF
TGTGCCAGCAGCTTAGGAGGATCGGCTAGCGGGAGGAATGAGCAGTTCTTC
>TRBV25-1|.|.|TRBJ1-2
CASSTPNSGYTF
TGTGCCAGCAGTACCCCGAACAGTGGCTACACCTTC
>TRBV19|.|.|TRBJ2-7
CASSTNRVGEQYF
TGTGCCAGTAGTACGAACAGGGTGGGCGAGCAGTACTTC
>TRBV4-3|.|.|TRBJ2-7
CASSQALDTNYEQYF
TGCGCCAGCAGCCAAGCCCTCGACACGAACTACGAGCAGTACTTC
>TRBV5-1|.|.|TRBJ2-1
CASSPISGLAYNEQFF
TGCGCCAGCAGCCCAATAAGCGGGTTGGCCTACAATGAGCAGTTCTTC
>TRBV6-6|.|TRBD2|TRBJ2-1
CASSYGRAIGYEQFF
TGTGCCAGCAGTTACGGGAGGGCCATCGGTTATGAGCAGTTCTTC
>TRBV11-2|.|TRBD1|TRBJ1-4
CASSRFGTGDEKLFF
TGTGCCAGCAGCCGTTTTGGGACAGGTGATGAAAAACTGTTTTTT
>TRBV9|.|TRBD1|TRBJ2-3
CASSASGTGATDTQYF
TGTGCCAGCAGCGCCTCCGGGACAGGGGCAACAGATACGCAGTATTTT
>TRBV5-6|.|.|TRBJ1-3
CASSLDAGGFSGNTIYF
TGTGCCAGCAGCTTGGATGCGGGGGGTTTTTCTGGAAACACCATATATTTT
>TRBV2|few|.|TRBJ1-1
CASWGLQNTEAFF
TGTGCCAGCTGGGGACTTCAAAACACTGAAGCTTTCTTT
>TRBV6-5|.|.|TRBJ2-1
CASSYTPSSYNEQFF
TGTGCCAGCAGTTACACACCCAGCTCCTACAATGAGCAGTTCTTC
>TRBV18|.|.|TRBJ2-7
CASSRDFKAYEQYF
TGTGCCAGCTCCAGGGACTTTAAAGCTTACGAGCAGTACTTC
>TRBV7-6|.|.|TRBJ2-5
CASASVRGSETQYF
TGTGCCAGCGCTAGCGTCCGGGGTTCGGAGACCCAGTACTTC
>TRBV6-1|.|.|TRBJ1-2
CASSQRNYGYTF
TGTGCCAGCAGTCAAAGAAACTATGGCTACACCTTC
>TRBV19|.|TRBD1|TRBJ1-5
CASSIKGDSLNQPQHF
TGTGCCAGTAGTATCAAGGGGGACAGTCTTAATCAGCCCCAGCATTTT
>TRBV6-4|.|.|TRBJ1-4
CASSDPANLSDTATNEKLFF
TGTGCCAGCAGTGACCCTGCTAACTTATCGGACACCGCAACTAATGAAAAACTGTTTTTT
>TRBV6-6|.|.|TRBJ1-6
CASRSLVSPLHF
TGTGCCAGCAGGTCATTGGTTTCACCCCTCCACTTT
>TRBV5-8|.|TRBD1|TRBJ1-3
CASSLGTGAGNTIYF
TGTGCCAGCAGCTTGGGGACAGGGGCTGGAAACACCATATATTTT
>TRBV5-6|once|.|TRBJ2-1
CASSWTGHNEQFF
TGTGCCAGCAGCTGGACGGGCCACAATGAGCAGTTCTTC
>TRBV9|.|.|TRBJ2-5
CASSPLVSDLGTQYF
TGTGCCAGCAGCCCCTTAGTAAGCGATCTGGGGACCCAGTACTTC
>TRBV7-8|.|.|TRBJ1-1
CASSPRTAIFTEAFF
TGTGCCAGCAGCCCCAGGACCGCAATTTTCACTGAAGCTTTCTTT
>TRBV30|.|.|TRBJ1-5
CAWSTLNQPQHF
TGTGCCTGGAGTACTCTAAATCAGCCCCAGCATTTT
>TRBV15|.|.|TRBJ2-1
CATSRGGRGWGNNEQFF
TGTGCCACCAGCAGAGGGGGACGGGGTTGGGGTAACAATGAGCAGTTCTTC
>TRBV14|.|.|TRBJ2-5
CASSLIPGPLETQYF
TGTGCCAGCAGCCTTATCCCGGGACCCCTAGAGACCCAGTACTTC
>TRBV9|.|TRBD1|TRBJ2-6
CASSVTGSSSGANVLTF
TGTGCCAGCAGCGTGACAGGGAGCTCCTCTGGGGCCAACGTCCTGACTTTC
>TRBV9|hyperexpanded|.|TRBJ1-1
CASSVDIFATEAFF
TGTGCCAGCAGCGTAGACATATTTGCCACTGAAGCTTTCTTT
>TRBV2|.|.|TRBJ1-5
CASSSGINQPQHF
TGTGCCAGCAGTAGCGGGATAAATCAGCCCCAGCATTTT
>TRBV6-5|.|.|TRBJ1-5
CASSYKGEPQHF
TGTGCCAGCAGTTACAAGGGTGAGCCCCAGCATTTT
>TRBV11-3|.|.|TRBJ1-3
CASSLDGGNGNTIYF
TGTGCCAGCAGCTTAGATGGGGGAAACGGAAACACCATATATTTT
>TRBV28|.|.|TRBJ1-4
CASSLGGGREKLFF
TGTGCCAGCAGTCTAGGGGGGGGGAGAGAAAAACTGTTTTTT
>TRBV6-6|.|.|TRBJ2-7
CASSLQAAEQYF
TGTGCCAGCAGCCTACAGGCGGCCGAGCAGTACTTC
>TRBV29-1|few|.|TRBJ1-5
CSVEVTGDSNQPQHF
TGCAGCGTTGAAGTAACAGGAGATAGCAATCAGCCCCAGCATTTT
>TRBV12-2|.|.|TRBJ2-1
CASRLVSGGSHNEQFF
TGTGCAAGTCGCTTAGTGAGCGGGGGGTCCCACAATGAGCAGTTCTTC
>TRBV6-5|.|.|TRBJ1-1
CASRPTAEAFF
TGTGCCAGCAGGCCTACTGCTGAAGCTTTCTTT